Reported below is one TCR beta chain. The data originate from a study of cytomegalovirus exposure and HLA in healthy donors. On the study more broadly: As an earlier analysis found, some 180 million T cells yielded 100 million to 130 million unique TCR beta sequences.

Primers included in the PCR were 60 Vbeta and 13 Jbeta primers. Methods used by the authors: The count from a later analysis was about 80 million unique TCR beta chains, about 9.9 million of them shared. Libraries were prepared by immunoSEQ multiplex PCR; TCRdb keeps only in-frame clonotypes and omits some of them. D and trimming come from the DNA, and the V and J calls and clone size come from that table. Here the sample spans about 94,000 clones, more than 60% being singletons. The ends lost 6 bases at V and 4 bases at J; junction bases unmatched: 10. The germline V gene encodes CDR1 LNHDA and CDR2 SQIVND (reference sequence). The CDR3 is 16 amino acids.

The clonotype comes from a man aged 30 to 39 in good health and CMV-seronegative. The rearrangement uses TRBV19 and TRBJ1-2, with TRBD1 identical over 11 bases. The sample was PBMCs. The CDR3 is CASRTGQGGGSYGYTF. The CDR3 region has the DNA TGTGCCAGTAGGACGGGACAGGGGGGTGGAAGCTATGGCTACACCTTC.